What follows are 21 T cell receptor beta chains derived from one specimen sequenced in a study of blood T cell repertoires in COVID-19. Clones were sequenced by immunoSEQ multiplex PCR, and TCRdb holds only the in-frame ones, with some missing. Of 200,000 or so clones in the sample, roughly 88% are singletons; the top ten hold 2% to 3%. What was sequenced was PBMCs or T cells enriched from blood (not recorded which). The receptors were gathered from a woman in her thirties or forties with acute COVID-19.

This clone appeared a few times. The CDR3 protein is CASRAGGAYTEAFF. In nucleotides, the CDR3 is TGTGCCAGCAGGGCGGGGGGGGCTTACACTGAAGCTTTCTTT. The rearrangement uses TRBV28 and TRBJ1-1; perhaps TRBD1 as D (6 bases). This CDR3 has 14 residues. The germline V gene encodes CDR1 MDHEN and CDR2 SYDVKM. The germline V and J ends were trimmed by 6 bases and 3 bases, with 14 bases remaining between them.

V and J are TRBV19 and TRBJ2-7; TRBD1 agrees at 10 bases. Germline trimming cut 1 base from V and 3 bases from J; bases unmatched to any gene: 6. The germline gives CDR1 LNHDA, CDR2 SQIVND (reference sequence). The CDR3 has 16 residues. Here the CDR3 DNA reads TGTGCCAGTAGTATAGGGCCCGGACAGGGGGGCTACGAGCAGTACTTC. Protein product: CASSIGPGQGGYEQYF.

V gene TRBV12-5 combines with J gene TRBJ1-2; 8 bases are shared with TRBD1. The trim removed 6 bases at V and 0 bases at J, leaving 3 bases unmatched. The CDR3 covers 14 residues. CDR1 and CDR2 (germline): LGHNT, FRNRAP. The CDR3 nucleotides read TGTGCTAGTGGGAGGACAGGGCCTAACTATGGCTACACCTTC. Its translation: CASGRTGPNYGYTF.

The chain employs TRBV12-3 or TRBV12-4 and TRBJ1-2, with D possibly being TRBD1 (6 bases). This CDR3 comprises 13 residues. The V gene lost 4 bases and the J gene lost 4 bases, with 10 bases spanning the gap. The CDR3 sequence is CASSYQGGYGYTF. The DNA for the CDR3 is TGTGCCAGCAGTTACCAAGGGGGCTATGGCTACACCTTC.

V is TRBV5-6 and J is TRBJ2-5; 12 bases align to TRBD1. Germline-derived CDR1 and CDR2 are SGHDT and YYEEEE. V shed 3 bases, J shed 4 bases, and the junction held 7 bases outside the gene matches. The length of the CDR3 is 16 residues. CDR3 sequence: CASSSPGQGALETQYF. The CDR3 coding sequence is TGTGCCAGCAGCTCGCCGGGACAGGGGGCTTTAGAGACCCAGTACTTC.

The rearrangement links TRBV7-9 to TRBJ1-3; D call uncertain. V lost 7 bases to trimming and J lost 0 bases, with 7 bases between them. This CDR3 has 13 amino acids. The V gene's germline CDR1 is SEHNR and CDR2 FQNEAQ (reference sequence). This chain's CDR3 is CASKPYSGNTIYF. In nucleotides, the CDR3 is TGTGCCAGCAAGCCATACTCTGGAAACACCATATATTTT.

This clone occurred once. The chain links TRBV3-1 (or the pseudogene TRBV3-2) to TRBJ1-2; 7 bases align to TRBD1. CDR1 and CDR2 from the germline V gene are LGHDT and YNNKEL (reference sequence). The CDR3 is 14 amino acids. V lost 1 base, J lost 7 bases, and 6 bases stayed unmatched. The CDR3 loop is CASSQVGTARGYTF. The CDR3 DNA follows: TGTGCCAGCAGCCAAGTGGGGACAGCACGTGGCTACACCTTC.

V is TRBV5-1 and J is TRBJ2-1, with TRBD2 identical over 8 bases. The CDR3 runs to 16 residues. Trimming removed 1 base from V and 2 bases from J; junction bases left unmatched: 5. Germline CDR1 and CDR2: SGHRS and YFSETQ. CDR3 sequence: CASSLSGGGTYNEQFF. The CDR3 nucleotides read TGCGCCAGCAGCTTGTCCGGCGGGGGGACCTACAATGAGCAGTTCTTC.

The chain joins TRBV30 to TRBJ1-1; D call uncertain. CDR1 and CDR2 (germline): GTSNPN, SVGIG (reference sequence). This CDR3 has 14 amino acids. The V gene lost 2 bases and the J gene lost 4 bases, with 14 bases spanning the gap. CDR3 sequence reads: CAWSIPGRATEAFF. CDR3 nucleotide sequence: TGTGCCTGGAGTATCCCTGGGAGGGCCACTGAAGCTTTCTTT.

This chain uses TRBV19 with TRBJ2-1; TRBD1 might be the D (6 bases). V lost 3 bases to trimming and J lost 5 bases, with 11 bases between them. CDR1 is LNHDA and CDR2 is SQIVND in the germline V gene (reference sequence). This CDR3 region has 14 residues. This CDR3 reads CASSITGRDNEQFF. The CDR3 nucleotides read TGTGCCAGTAGTATCACAGGGAGAGACAATGAGCAGTTCTTC. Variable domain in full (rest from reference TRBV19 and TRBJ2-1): DGGITQSPKYLFRKEGQNVTLSCEQNLNHDAMYWYRQDPGQGLRLIYYSQIVNDFQKGDIAEGYSVSREKKESFPLTVTSAQKNPTAFYLCASSITGRDNEQFFGPGTRLTVL.

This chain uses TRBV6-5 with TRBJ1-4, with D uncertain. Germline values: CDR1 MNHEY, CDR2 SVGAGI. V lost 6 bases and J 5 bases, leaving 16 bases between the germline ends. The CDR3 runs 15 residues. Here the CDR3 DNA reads TGTGCCAGCAGCGTGACCCAGACTTTAAATGAAAAACTGTTTTTT. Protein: CASSVTQTLNEKLFF.

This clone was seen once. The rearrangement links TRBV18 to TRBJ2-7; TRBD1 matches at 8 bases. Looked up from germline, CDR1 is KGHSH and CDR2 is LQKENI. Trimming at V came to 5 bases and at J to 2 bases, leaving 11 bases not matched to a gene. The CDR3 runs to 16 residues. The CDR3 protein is CASSSRPPDRAYEQYF. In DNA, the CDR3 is TGTGCCAGCTCATCGCGCCCCCCGGACAGGGCCTACGAGCAGTACTTC.

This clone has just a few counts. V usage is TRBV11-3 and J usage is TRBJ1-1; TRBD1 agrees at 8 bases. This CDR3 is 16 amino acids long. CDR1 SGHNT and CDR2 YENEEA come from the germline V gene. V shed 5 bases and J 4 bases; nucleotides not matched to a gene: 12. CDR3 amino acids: CASSPRTGNIGTEAFF. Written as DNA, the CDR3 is TGTGCCAGCAGCCCCAGGACAGGGAACATAGGCACTGAAGCTTTCTTT.

The CDR3 is CASTPGYGDGYTF. As DNA, the CDR3 is TGCGCCAGCACTCCCGGGTACGGTGATGGCTACACCTTC. The gene calls are TRBV10-2 and TRBJ1-2; D unresolved. This CDR3 is built from 13 residues. Germline V lookup: CDR1 WSHSY, CDR2 SAAADI. The V end was cut by 7 bases, the J end by 6 bases, with 15 bases between.

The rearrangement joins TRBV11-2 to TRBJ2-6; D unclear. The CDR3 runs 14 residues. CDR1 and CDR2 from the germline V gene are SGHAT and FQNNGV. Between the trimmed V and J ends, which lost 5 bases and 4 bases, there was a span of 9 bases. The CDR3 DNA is TGTGCCAGCAGCCCGACATCGGGGGCCAACGTCCTGACTTTC. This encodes CASSPTSGANVLTF.

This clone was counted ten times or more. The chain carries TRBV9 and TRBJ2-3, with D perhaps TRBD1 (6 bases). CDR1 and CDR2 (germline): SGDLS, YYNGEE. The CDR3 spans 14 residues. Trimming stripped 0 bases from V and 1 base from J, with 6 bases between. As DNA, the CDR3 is TGTGCCAGCAGCGTAGGGACAGGCACAGATACGCAGTATTTT. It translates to CASSVGTGTDTQYF.

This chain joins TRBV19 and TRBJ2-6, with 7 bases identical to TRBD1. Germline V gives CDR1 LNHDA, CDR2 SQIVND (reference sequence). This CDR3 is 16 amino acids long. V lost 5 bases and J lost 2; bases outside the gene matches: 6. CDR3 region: CASSERQGPGANVLTF. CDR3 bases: TGTGCCAGTAGTGAACGACAGGGACCTGGGGCCAACGTCCTGACTTTC.

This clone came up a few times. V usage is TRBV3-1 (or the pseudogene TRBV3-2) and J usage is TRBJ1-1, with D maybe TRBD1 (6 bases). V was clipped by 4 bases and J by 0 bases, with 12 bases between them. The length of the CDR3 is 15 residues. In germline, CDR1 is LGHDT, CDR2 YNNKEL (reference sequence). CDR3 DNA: TGTGCCAGCAGCCGCTCAGGGGTCATGAACACTGAAGCTTTCTTT. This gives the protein CASSRSGVMNTEAFF.

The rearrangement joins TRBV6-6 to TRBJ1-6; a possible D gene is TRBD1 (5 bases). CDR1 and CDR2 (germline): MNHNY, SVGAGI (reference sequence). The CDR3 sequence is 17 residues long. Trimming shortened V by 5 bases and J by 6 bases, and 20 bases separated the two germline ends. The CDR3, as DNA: TGTGCCAGCAGTCCGCGGGGCTTGGGGGAGGGTAATTCACCCCTCCACTTT. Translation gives CASSPRGLGEGNSPLHF.

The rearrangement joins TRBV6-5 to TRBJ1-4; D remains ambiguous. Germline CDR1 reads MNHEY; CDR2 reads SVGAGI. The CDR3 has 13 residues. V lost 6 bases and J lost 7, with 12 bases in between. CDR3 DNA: TGTGCCAGCAGGAATCCAGGTTCTGAAAAACTGTTTTTT. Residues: CASRNPGSEKLFF.

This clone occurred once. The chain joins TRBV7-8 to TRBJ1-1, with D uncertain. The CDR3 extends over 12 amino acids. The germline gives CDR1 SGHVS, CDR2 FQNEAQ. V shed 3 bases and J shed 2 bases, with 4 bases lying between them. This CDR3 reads CASSFTNTEAFF. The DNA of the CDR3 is TGTGCCAGCAGCTTTACTAACACTGAAGCTTTCTTT.